The 18 T cell receptor beta chains listed next were all sequenced from one sample in a study of cytomegalovirus exposure and HLA in healthy donors. With 60 Vbeta and 13 Jbeta primers, the PCR was carried out. Profiling relied on immunoSEQ multiplex PCR, and the TCRdb table lists in-frame clones only, not all of them. The sample consists of about 220,000 clones, 60% to 80% of them appearing once. The sample was PBMCs. Source of these receptors: a woman younger than 45 in good health and CMV-seronegative.

The chain employs TRBV19 and TRBJ2-1, with 8 bases aligning to TRBD2. Unmatched junction bases numbered 13, after V lost 3 bases and J lost 9 bases. The V gene's germline CDR1 is LNHDA and CDR2 SQIVND (reference sequence). This CDR3 has 16 residues. This chain's CDR3 is CASSMSSGTRRGEQFF. As DNA, the CDR3 is TGTGCCAGTAGTATGAGTAGCGGGACTCGGCGGGGTGAGCAGTTCTTC. The whole variable domain, remainder taken from reference TRBV19 and TRBJ2-1, is DGGITQSPKYLFRKEGQNVTLSCEQNLNHDAMYWYRQDPGQGLRLIYYSQIVNDFQKGDIAEGYSVSREKKESFPLTVTSAQKNPTAFYLCASSMSSGTRRGEQFFGPGTRLTVL.

The chain recombines TRBV4-2 with TRBJ2-3; D gene unclear. V lost 4 bases to trimming and J lost 1 base, with 6 bases between them. There are 13 residues in the CDR3. Germline CDR1 LGHNA, CDR2 YNFKEQ. The CDR3 region is CASSPLGTDTQYF. In nucleotides, the CDR3 is TGTGCCAGCAGCCCCCTCGGCACAGATACGCAGTATTTT.

The chain carries TRBV7-9 and TRBJ2-1; 13 bases line up with TRBD2. Germline V CDR1 and CDR2: SEHNR, FQNEAQ (reference sequence). The CDR3 sequence is 17 residues long. V lost 5 bases, J lost 5 bases, and 9 bases stayed unmatched. The CDR3 sequence is CASSSRTSGGQDNEQFF. The CDR3 DNA sequence: TGTGCCAGCAGCAGCAGGACTAGCGGGGGTCAGGACAATGAGCAGTTCTTC.

J is TRBJ1-2 and V is TRBV19; 7 positions agree with TRBD1. V shed 5 bases, J shed 7 bases, and the junction held 10 bases outside the gene matches. CDR1 and CDR2 from the germline V gene are LNHDA and SQIVND (reference sequence). This CDR3 is 14 amino acids long. The CDR3 DNA is TGTGCCAGTAGTGGGACGACAGGGCTAGGTGGCTACACCTTC. Translation gives CASSGTTGLGGYTF.

The V and J genes are TRBV5-1 and TRBJ2-7; 8 bases fit TRBD1. The CDR3 is made up of 15 amino acids. V lost 4 bases to trimming and J lost 6 bases; unmatched junction nucleotides: 12. Germline CDR1 reads SGHRS; CDR2 reads YFSETQ. The CDR3 spells CASSHGMQGAREQYF. In DNA form, the CDR3 reads TGCGCCAGCAGCCACGGGATGCAGGGGGCGCGCGAGCAGTACTTC.

As to this clone: The sample carries other DNA sequences with the same CDR3. This chain uses TRBV30 with TRBJ1-2; D may be TRBD1 (5 bases). This CDR3 has 14 residues. CDR1 is GTSNPN and CDR2 is SVGIG in the germline V gene (reference sequence). V was pared by 2 bases and J by 1 base, with 11 bases between. The DNA for the CDR3 is TGTGCCTGGAGTCCCGGTCAGGGTAACTATGGCTACACCTTC. Its protein product is CAWSPGQGNYGYTF.

The chain uses TRBV6-5 and TRBJ1-4; no definite D call. With 4 bases removed from V and 8 bases from J, the gap between germline ends came to 14 bases. The CDR3 has 14 amino acids. Germline V CDR1 and CDR2: MNHEY, SVGAGI. CDR3 residues: CASSFAPGKEKLFF. CDR3 nucleotide sequence: TGTGCCAGCAGTTTTGCCCCGGGGAAAGAAAAACTGTTTTTT.

The rearrangement uses TRBV7-6 and TRBJ2-7; D may be TRBD1 (5 bases). Germline values: CDR1 SGHVS, CDR2 FNYEAQ. The CDR3 length is 15 residues. Trimming stripped 3 bases from V and 0 bases from J, with 12 bases between. The chain's CDR3 is CASSLGPTSSYEQYF. As DNA, the CDR3 is TGTGCCAGCAGCTTGGGGCCCACCAGCTCCTACGAGCAGTACTTC.

The chain links TRBV5-6 to TRBJ1-6; the match to TRBD1 covers 7 bases. This CDR3 contains 13 residues. The V and J ends lost 6 bases and 9 bases, in that order; junction bases with no gene match: 6. The germline gives CDR1 SGHDT, CDR2 YYEEEE. The CDR3 DNA reads TGTGCCAGCACACGGGACAGCGGTTCACCCCTCCACTTT. This codes for CASTRDSGSPLHF.

The chain carries TRBV6-6 and TRBJ2-3; TRBD1 might be the D (6 bases). The CDR3 totals 15 residues. Trimming pared 0 bases from V and 0 bases from J, leaving 7 bases between. Looked up from germline, CDR1 is MNHNY and CDR2 is SVGAGI (reference sequence). CDR3 DNA: TGTGCCAGCAGTTACTCGGGACATAGCACAGATACGCAGTATTTT. Encoded protein: CASSYSGHSTDTQYF.

This chain uses TRBV19 with TRBJ2-3, with 10 bases identical to TRBD1. Germline V gives CDR1 LNHDA, CDR2 SQIVND (reference sequence). This CDR3 has 13 amino acids. V lost 6 bases and J lost 4; bases outside the gene matches: 1. CDR3 residues: CASRTGGADTQYF. The CDR3 DNA follows: TGTGCCAGTAGGACAGGGGGCGCAGATACGCAGTATTTT.

This clone was seen only once. The gene calls are TRBV27 and TRBJ2-2; 11 bases map to TRBD2. CDR1 and CDR2 from the germline V gene are MNHEY and SMNVEV (reference sequence). V was clipped by 5 bases and J by 6 bases; unmatched bases: 14. The CDR3 consists of 18 residues. This chain's CDR3 is CASSPVVGLAGGSGELFF. CDR3 DNA sequence: TGTGCCAGCAGTCCCGTTGTGGGTCTAGCGGGGGGATCCGGGGAGCTGTTTTTT.

The rearrangement joins TRBV6-6 to TRBJ2-4, with D tentatively TRBD2 (6 bases). V gave up 0 bases and J gave up 5 bases, with 8 bases separating them. Germline V gene data show CDR1 as MNHNY and CDR2 as SVGAGI (reference sequence). The CDR3 covers 14 residues. CDR3 residues: CASSYSRGENIQYF. CDR3 nucleotide sequence: TGTGCCAGCAGTTACTCGCGGGGTGAAAACATTCAGTACTTC.

This clone has only one observation. The rearrangement joins TRBV29-1 to TRBJ2-7; TRBD1 might be the D (8 bases). The germline V gene has CDR1 SQVTM and CDR2 ANQGSEA. CDR3 size: 14 residues. The V gene lost 4 bases and the J gene lost 1 base, with 14 bases spanning the gap. CDR3 bases: TGCAGCGTTGGGGGGGGACAGGTATCCTACGAGCAGTACTTC. Its translation: CSVGGGQVSYEQYF.

The DNA for the CDR3 is TGTGCCAGCAGCTCGATGGGGGGGGACCCAAGCTCCTACAATGAGCAGTTCTTC. Translation: CASSSMGGDPSSYNEQFF. The rearrangement uses TRBV5-6 and TRBJ2-1, with 7 bases aligning to TRBD2. The CDR3 spans 18 residues. The ends lost 3 bases at V and 0 bases at J; junction bases unmatched: 12. Germline V gene lookup returns CDR1 SGHDT and CDR2 YYEEEE.

The J gene is TRBJ2-4, the V gene TRBV7-9, with 7 bases lining up with TRBD2. V trimming: 2 bases; J trimming: 5 bases; junction bases outside the gene matches: 9. This CDR3 has 16 residues. CDR1 is SEHNR and CDR2 is FQNEAQ in the germline V gene (reference sequence). CDR3: CASSLSAGTKQNIQYF. The CDR3 DNA follows: TGTGCCAGCAGCTTATCAGCCGGGACTAAGCAAAACATTCAGTACTTC.

The CDR3 region has the DNA TGTGCCAGCAGCGTAGCGCCCGGTCTAGCGGGGAGTAATGAGCAGTTCTTC. It encodes CASSVAPGLAGSNEQFF. This chain connects TRBV9 to TRBJ2-1, with 9 nucleotides matching TRBD2. J lost 7 bases, V lost 0 bases, and 11 bases had no gene match. From germline, CDR1 is SGDLS and CDR2 YYNGEE. This CDR3 contains 17 residues. Full variable domain (outside the CDR3, taken from reference TRBV9 and TRBJ2-1): DSGVTQTPKHLITATGQRVTLRCSPRSGDLSVYWYQQSLDQGLQFLIQYYNGEERAKGNILERFSAQQFPDLHSELNLSSLELGDSALYFCASSVAPGLAGSNEQFFGPGTRLTVL.

This clone was picked up a small number of times. The chain combines TRBV6-1 with TRBJ2-7; TRBD1 might be the D (6 bases). This CDR3 comprises 12 residues. CDR1 and CDR2 from the germline V gene are MNHNS and SASEGT. V was cut by 10 bases and J by 2 bases, with 12 bases left in between. CDR3 in amino acids: CATRDTTYEQYF. In DNA, the CDR3 is TGTGCCACCAGGGACACTACCTACGAGCAGTACTTC.